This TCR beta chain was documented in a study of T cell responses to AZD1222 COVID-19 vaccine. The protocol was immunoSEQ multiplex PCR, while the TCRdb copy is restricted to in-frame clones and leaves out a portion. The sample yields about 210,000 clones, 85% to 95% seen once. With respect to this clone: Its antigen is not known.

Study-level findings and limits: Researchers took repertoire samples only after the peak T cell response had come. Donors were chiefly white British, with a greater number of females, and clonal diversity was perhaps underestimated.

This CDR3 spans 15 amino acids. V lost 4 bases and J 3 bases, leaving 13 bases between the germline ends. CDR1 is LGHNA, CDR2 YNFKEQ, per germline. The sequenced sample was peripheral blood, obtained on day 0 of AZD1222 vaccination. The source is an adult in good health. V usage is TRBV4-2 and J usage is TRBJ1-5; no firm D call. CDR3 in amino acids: CASSPWVASNQPQHF. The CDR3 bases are TGTGCCAGCAGCCCATGGGTGGCCTCCAATCAGCCCCAGCATTTT.